This paragraph covers one T cell receptor beta chain sequence. The data are from a study of blood T cell repertoires in COVID-19. The data were produced by immunoSEQ multiplex PCR, yet TCRdb's version contains in-frame clones alone and is incomplete. The table has approximately 63,000 clones, 90% to 95% seen once. CDR3 length: 14 amino acids. In germline, CDR1 is SGDLS, CDR2 YYNGEE. V gave up 0 bases and J gave up 5 bases; unmatched junction bases: 5. The source of this sequence is a human donor in a cohort sampled during active COVID-19. The source material was peripheral blood. The V and J genes are TRBV9 and TRBJ2-7; 7 nucleotides line up with TRBD2. The CDR3 here is CASSVVGGGNEQYF. The DNA for the CDR3 is TGTGCCAGCAGCGTAGTGGGGGGAGGGAACGAGCAGTACTTC.